This T cell receptor beta chain was documented in a study of blood T cell repertoires in COVID-19. Study background: COVID-19 samples, acute and convalescent, were from the United States, Italy and Spain. PBMCs, B-cell-depleted T cells, or T cells provided the cDNA or gDNA that made up the material.

The V gene's germline CDR1 is MDHEN and CDR2 SYDVKM. Trimming stripped 5 bases from V and 3 bases from J, with 17 bases between. This CDR3 is built from 16 residues. Authors' analysis steps: Estimates of nucleated cell counts were drawn from the amplification of reference gene primers. The table came from immunoSEQ multiplex PCR; TCRdb's copy has only in-frame clones and leaves some out. V and J calls and clone size follow that table, whereas D and trimming were derived from the DNA. The sample has approximately 270,000 clones, roughly 91% seen once. The clonotype was recovered from a man aged 25-40 years with acute or convalescent COVID-19. The sample consisted of peripheral blood. The rearrangement uses TRBV28 and TRBJ1-5; TRBD1 might be the D (6 bases). Written as DNA, the CDR3 is TGTGCCAGCAGTCCCATAATGGGGGGGCTCAATCAGCCCCAGCATTTT. Its protein product is CASSPIMGGLNQPQHF.